The source of this TCR beta chain is a study of cytomegalovirus exposure and HLA in healthy donors. Germline V CDR1 and CDR2: SGHDN, FVKESK. This CDR3 comprises 16 residues. The germline V and J ends were trimmed by 0 bases and 3 bases, with 13 bases remaining between them. PCR amplification relied on 60 Vbeta primers (plus 13 Jbeta primers). The protocol was immunoSEQ multiplex PCR, while the TCRdb copy is restricted to in-frame clones and leaves out a portion. Counted here are about 130,000 clones, approximately 80% occurring once; the ten biggest clones make up 1.2%. The chain has TRBV14 and TRBJ2-3, with TRBD2 as a possible D gene (5 bases). This sequence originates from a girl aged 2 to 10 in good health and CMV-seronegative. Material: PBMCs. The CDR3 protein is CASSQEAGGWTDTQYF. The CDR3 DNA sequence: TGTGCCAGCAGCCAAGAGGCCGGAGGATGGACAGATACGCAGTATTTT.